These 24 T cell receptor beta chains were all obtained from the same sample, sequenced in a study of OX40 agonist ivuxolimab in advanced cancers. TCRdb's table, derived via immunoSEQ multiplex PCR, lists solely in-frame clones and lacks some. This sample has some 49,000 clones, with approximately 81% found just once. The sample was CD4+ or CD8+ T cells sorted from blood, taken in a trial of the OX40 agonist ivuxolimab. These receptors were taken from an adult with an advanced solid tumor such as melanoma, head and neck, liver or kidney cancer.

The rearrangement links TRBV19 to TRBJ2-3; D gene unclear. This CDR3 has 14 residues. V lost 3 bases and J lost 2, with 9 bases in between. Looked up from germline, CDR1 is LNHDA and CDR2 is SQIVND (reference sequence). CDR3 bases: TGTGCCAGTAGTATGCAGAAGCCCACAGATACGCAGTATTTT. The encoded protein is CASSMQKPTDTQYF. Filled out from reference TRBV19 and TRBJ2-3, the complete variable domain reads DGGITQSPKYLFRKEGQNVTLSCEQNLNHDAMYWYRQDPGQGLRLIYYSQIVNDFQKGDIAEGYSVSREKKESFPLTVTSAQKNPTAFYLCASSMQKPTDTQYFGPGTRLTVL.

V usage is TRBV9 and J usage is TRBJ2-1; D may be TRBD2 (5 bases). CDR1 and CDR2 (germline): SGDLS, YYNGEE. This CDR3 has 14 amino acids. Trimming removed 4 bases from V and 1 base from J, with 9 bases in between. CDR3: CASSPGGSYNEQFF. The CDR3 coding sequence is TGTGCCAGCAGCCCTGGAGGTTCCTACAATGAGCAGTTCTTC.

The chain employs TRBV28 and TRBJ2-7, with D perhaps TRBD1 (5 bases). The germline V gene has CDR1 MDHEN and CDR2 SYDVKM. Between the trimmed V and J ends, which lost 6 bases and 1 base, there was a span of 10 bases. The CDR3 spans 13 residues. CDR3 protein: CASSSQGSYEQYF. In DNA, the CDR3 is TGTGCCAGCAGCTCCCAGGGATCCTACGAGCAGTACTTC.

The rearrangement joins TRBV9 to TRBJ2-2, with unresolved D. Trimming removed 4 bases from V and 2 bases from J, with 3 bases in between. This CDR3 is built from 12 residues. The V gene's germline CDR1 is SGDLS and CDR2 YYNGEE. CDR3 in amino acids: CASSLNTGELFF. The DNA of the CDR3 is TGTGCCAGCAGCCTCAACACCGGGGAGCTGTTTTTT.

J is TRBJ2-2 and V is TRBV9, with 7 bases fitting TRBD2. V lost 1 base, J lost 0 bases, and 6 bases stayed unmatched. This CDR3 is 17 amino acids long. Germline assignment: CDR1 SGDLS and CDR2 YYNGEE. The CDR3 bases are TGTGCCAGCAGCGTACGAGCGGGGTCGCCGAACACCGGGGAGCTGTTTTTT. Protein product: CASSVRAGSPNTGELFF.

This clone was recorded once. CDR3 coding DNA: TGTGCCAGCAGTTTATGGCAGGAACGCAATCAGCCCCAGCATTTT. This codes for CASSLWQERNQPQHF. The chain recombines TRBV28 with TRBJ1-5; D unresolved. Germline V gene data show CDR1 as MDHEN and CDR2 as SYDVKM. There are 15 residues in the CDR3. V shed 0 bases and J shed 2 bases, with 8 bases lying between them.

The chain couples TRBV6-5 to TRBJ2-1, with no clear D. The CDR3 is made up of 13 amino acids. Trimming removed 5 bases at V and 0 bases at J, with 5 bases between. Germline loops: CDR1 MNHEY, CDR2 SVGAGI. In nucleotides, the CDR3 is TGTGCCAGCAGTCTTAGCTCCTACAATGAGCAGTTCTTC. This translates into CASSLSSYNEQFF.

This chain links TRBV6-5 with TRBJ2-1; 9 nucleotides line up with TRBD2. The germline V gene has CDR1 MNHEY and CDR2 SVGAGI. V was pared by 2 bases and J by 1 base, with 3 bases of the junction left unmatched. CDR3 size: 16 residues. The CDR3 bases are TGTGCCAGCAGTTACGAAGCGGGGGGTTCCTACAATGAGCAGTTCTTC. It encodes CASSYEAGGSYNEQFF.

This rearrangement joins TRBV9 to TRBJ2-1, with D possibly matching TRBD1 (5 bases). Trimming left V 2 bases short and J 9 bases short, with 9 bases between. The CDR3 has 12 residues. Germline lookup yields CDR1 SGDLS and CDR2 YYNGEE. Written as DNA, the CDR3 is TGTGCCAGCAGCGTTGACAGTGGTGAGCAGTTCTTC. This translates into CASSVDSGEQFF.

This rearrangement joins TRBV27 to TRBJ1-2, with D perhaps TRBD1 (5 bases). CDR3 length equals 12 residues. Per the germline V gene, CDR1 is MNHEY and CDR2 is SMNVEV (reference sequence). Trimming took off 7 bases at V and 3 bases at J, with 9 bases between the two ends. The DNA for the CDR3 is TGTGCCAGCAAAGGGGCGGACTATGGCTACACCTTC. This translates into CASKGADYGYTF.

DNA for the CDR3: TGTGCCAGCAGTAATCTGGACTCCTTATCGGGCGAGCAGTACTTC. The encoded protein is CASSNLDSLSGEQYF. The rearrangement links TRBV2 to TRBJ2-7; tentatively, D is TRBD2 (5 bases). Germline V gives CDR1 SNHLY, CDR2 FYNNEI. The CDR3 consists of 15 residues. V lost 5 bases and J lost 6, with 20 bases in between.

The CDR3 nucleotides read TGTGCCAGCAGCTTAGGGATGGGTCCCTACGAGCAGTACGTC. Protein sequence: CASSLGMGPYEQYV. This chain connects TRBV11-2 to TRBJ2-7; D unresolved. Germline lookup yields CDR1 SGHAT and CDR2 FQNNGV. The CDR3 is 14 amino acids. V lost 1 base to trimming and J lost 2 bases, with 9 bases between them.

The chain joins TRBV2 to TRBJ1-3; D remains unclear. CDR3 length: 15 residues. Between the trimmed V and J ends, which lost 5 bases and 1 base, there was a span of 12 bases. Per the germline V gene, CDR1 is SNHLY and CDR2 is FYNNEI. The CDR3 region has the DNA TGTGCCAGCAGTCTCGCGACCGGGTCTGGAAACACCATATATTTT. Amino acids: CASSLATGSGNTIYF.

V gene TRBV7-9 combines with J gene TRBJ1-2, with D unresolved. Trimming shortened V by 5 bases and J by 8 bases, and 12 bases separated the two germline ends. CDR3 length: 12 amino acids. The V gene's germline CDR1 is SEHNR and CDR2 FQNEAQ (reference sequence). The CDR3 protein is CASSPPLLGYTF. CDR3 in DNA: TGTGCCAGCAGCCCCCCGCTGTTGGGCTACACCTTC.

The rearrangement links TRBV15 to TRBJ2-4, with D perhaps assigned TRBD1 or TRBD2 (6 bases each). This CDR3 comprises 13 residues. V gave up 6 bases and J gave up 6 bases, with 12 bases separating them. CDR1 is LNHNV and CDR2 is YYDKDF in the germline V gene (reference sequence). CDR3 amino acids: CATRGGALNIQYF. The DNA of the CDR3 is TGTGCCACCAGGGGGGGCGCCTTAAACATTCAGTACTTC.

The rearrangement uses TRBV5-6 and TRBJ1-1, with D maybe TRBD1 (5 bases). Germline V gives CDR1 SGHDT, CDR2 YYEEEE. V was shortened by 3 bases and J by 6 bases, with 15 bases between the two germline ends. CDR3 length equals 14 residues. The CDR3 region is CASSWGSRFAEAFF. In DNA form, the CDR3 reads TGTGCCAGCAGCTGGGGGTCTCGATTTGCTGAAGCTTTCTTT.

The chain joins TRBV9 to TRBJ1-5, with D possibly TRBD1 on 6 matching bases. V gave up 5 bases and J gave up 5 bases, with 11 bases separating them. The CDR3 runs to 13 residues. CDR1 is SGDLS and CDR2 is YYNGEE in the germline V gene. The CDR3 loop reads CASRRQADQPQHF. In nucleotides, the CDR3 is TGTGCCAGCAGGCGACAGGCAGATCAGCCCCAGCATTTT.

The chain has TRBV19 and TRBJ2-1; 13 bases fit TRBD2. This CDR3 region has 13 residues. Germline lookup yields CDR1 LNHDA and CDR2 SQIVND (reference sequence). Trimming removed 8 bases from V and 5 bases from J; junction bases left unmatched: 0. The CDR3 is CASGLAGDNEQFF. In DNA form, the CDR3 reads TGTGCCAGTGGACTAGCGGGGGACAATGAGCAGTTCTTC.

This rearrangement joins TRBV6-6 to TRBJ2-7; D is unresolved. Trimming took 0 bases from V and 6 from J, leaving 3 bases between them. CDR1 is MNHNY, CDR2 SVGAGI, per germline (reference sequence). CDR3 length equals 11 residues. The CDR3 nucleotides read TGTGCCAGCAGTTACTCGTTCGAGCAGTACTTC. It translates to CASSYSFEQYF.

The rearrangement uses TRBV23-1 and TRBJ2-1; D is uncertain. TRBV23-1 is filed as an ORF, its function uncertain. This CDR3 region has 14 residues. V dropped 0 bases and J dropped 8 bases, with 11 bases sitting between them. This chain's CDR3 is CASSQSPGVHEQFF. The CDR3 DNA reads TGCGCCAGCAGTCAATCGCCCGGAGTCCATGAGCAGTTCTTC.

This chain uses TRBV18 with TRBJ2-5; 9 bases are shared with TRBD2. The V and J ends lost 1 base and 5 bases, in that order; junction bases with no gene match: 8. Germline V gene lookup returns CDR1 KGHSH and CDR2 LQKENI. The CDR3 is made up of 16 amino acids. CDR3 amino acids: CASSPQAGGPQETQYF. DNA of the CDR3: TGTGCCAGCTCACCACAAGCGGGGGGCCCCCAGGAGACCCAGTACTTC.

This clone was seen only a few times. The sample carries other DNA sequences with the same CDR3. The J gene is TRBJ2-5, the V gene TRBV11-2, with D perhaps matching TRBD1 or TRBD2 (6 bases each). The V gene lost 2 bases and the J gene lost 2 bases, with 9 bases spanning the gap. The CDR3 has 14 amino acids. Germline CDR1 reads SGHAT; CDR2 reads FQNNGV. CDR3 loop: CASSLLGGQETQYF. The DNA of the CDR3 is TGTGCCAGCAGCTTACTAGGGGGGCAAGAGACCCAGTACTTC. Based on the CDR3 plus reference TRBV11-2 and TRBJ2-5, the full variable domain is EAGVAQSPRYKIIEKRQSVAFWCNPISGHATLYWYQQILGQGPKLLIQFQNNGVVDDSQLPKDRFSAERLKGVDSTLKIQPAKLEDSAVYLCASSLLGGQETQYFGPGTRLLVL.

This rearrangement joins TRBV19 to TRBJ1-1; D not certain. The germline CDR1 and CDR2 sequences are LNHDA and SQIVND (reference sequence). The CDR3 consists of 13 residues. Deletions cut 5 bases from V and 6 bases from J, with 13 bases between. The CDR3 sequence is CASSSSARAEAFF. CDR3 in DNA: TGTGCCAGTAGTTCCTCGGCTAGGGCTGAAGCTTTCTTT.

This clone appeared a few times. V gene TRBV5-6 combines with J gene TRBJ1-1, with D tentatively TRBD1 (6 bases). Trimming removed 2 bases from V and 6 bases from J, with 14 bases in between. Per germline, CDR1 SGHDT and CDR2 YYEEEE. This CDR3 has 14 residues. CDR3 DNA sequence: TGTGCCAGCAGCTTCCGGGACACTACTCCTGAAGCTTTCTTT. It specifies CASSFRDTTPEAFF.